These 14 T cell receptor beta chains were sequenced from one sample in a study of cytomegalovirus exposure and HLA in healthy donors (dated by TCRdb to about 2017). Libraries were prepared through the immunoSEQ multiplex PCR assay. The multiplex PCR relied on a mix of 60 forward primers for TCR Vbeta segments and 13 reverse primers for TCR Jbeta segments. As stored in TCRdb, this immuneACCESS dataset retains in-frame rearrangements with V and J assigned. A fraction of the clones does not appear; measured against another copy, unresolved V genes explain less than half of the discrepancy, and the remainder lacks a known reason. This sample gives some 190,000 clones in total; about 85% of them show up just once. 1% of the sample lies in the top ten. The sample taken for sequencing was PBMCs. The receptors originated from a boy younger than 10 in good health and CMV-seronegative.

The chain couples TRBV6-1 to TRBJ1-2; D ambiguous. This CDR3 has 13 residues. Looked up from germline, CDR1 is MNHNS and CDR2 is SASEGT. V gave up 6 bases and J gave up 2 bases, with 10 bases separating them. CDR3: CASSHQQNYGYTF. In DNA, the CDR3 is TGTGCCAGCAGCCACCAACAGAACTATGGCTACACCTTC.

This clone was seen only once. The chain is built from TRBV25-1 and TRBJ2-2, with unresolved D. The V gene's germline CDR1 is MGHDK and CDR2 SYGVNS. V dropped 9 bases and J dropped 7 bases, with 3 bases sitting between them. The CDR3 is 9 amino acids. CDR3 residues: CASYGELFF. In DNA form, the CDR3 reads TGTGCCAGTTACGGGGAGCTGTTTTTT. The whole variable domain, filled in from reference TRBV25-1 and TRBJ2-2, reads EADIYQTPRYLVIGTGKKITLECSQTMGHDKMYWYQQDPGMELHLIHYSYGVNSTEKGDLSSESTVSRIRTEHFPLTLESARPSHTSQYLCASYGELFFGEGSRLTVL.

This chain links TRBV4-1 with TRBJ2-7; D is ambiguous. The germline gives CDR1 MGHRA, CDR2 YSYEKL. This CDR3 is 17 amino acids long. The germline V and J ends were trimmed by 0 bases and 3 bases, with 18 bases remaining between them. CDR3 sequence reads: CASSQDEVARPLYEQYF. CDR3 nucleotides: TGCGCCAGCAGCCAAGATGAAGTAGCAAGACCGCTCTACGAGCAGTACTTC.

V is TRBV28 and J is TRBJ2-4; D is undetermined. Trimming took off 4 bases at V and 8 bases at J, with 9 bases between the two ends. CDR1 MDHEN and CDR2 SYDVKM come from the germline V gene. This CDR3 has 12 amino acids. The CDR3 loop reads CASSSPLYIQYF. CDR3 sequence (DNA): TGTGCCAGCAGTTCCCCTTTATACATTCAGTACTTC.

The J gene is TRBJ2-2, the V gene TRBV5-1, with D perhaps TRBD1 (6 bases). The germline gives CDR1 SGHRS, CDR2 YFSETQ. This CDR3 is built from 15 residues. The V gene lost 1 base and the J gene lost 1 base, with 8 bases spanning the gap. CDR3 sequence (DNA): TGCGCCAGCAGCTTGAGGACAGTGAACACCGGGGAGCTGTTTTTT. It specifies CASSLRTVNTGELFF.

A note on this clone: At one boundary the junction diverges from the germline segment, which might be a read error. The chain carries TRBV11-2 and TRBJ2-7; the match to TRBD1 covers 10 bases. The CDR3 length is 14 residues. CDR1 and CDR2 from the germline V gene are SGHAT and FQNNGV. In DNA form, the CDR3 reads TGTGCCAGCAGCCTAGACAGGGGGCTCTACGAGCAGTACTTC. Translated: CASSLDRGLYEQYF.

The chain employs TRBV2 and TRBJ1-5, with TRBD1 identical over 7 bases. V dropped 1 base and J dropped 4; count of bases not matched to a gene: 7. Germline V gene data show CDR1 as SNHLY and CDR2 as FYNNEI. CDR3 length: 16 amino acids. This CDR3 reads CASSEGRQGTNQPQHF. CDR3 DNA: TGTGCCAGCAGTGAAGGACGACAGGGAACGAATCAGCCCCAGCATTTT.

There are a few counts of this clone. J is TRBJ2-3 and V is TRBV10-2, with 8 bases fitting TRBD2. Germline V gene sequence: CDR1 WSHSY, CDR2 SAAADI. Trimming at V came to 2 bases and at J to 5 bases, leaving 9 bases not matched to a gene. The CDR3 is 16 amino acids. DNA of the CDR3: TGCGCCAGCAGTGAGGTGGTAGCGGGGACCGGAGATACGCAGTATTTT. Translated, it gives CASSEVVAGTGDTQYF.

The genes are TRBV9 and TRBJ1-1, with 8 nucleotides matching TRBD1. Germline CDR1 reads SGDLS; CDR2 reads YYNGEE. V gave up 3 bases and J gave up 4 bases; unmatched junction bases: 2. The CDR3 has 13 amino acids. The CDR3 DNA sequence: TGTGCCAGCAGCGCAGGGGGCACCACTGAAGCTTTCTTT. Its translation is CASSAGGTTEAFF.

DNA for the CDR3: TGTGCCAGCAGTGCGGCCCCGACAGGGAGGCATGAAAAACTGTTTTTT. Its translation is CASSAAPTGRHEKLFF. The rearrangement links TRBV25-1 to TRBJ1-4; 7 bases align to TRBD1. V trimming: 4 bases; J trimming: 6 bases; junction bases outside the gene matches: 11. The CDR3 runs 16 residues. Germline V CDR1 and CDR2: MGHDK, SYGVNS.

The V call is TRBV5-5, the J call TRBJ1-2; TRBD1 matches at 9 bases. Trimming cost V 3 bases and J 4 bases; bases outside gene matches: 7. Germline V gives CDR1 SGHKS, CDR2 YYEKEE (reference sequence). This CDR3 is 15 amino acids long. The CDR3 DNA reads TGTGCCAGCAGCTCCGGACAGGGGTCTGCCTATGGCTACACCTTC. This translates into CASSSGQGSAYGYTF.

This rearrangement joins TRBV7-9 to TRBJ1-2; D is unclear. Germline V gene data show CDR1 as SEHNR and CDR2 as FQNEAQ (reference sequence). Between the trimmed V and J ends, which lost 6 bases and 5 bases, there was a span of 10 bases. CDR3 length equals 12 residues. CDR3 nucleotides: TGTGCCAGCAGACAAGCGGATTATGGCTACACCTTC. Protein: CASRQADYGYTF.

Only one count was recorded for this clone. The chain recombines TRBV6-1 with TRBJ2-7; D may be TRBD1 (6 bases). V was shortened by 5 bases and J by 4 bases, with 12 bases between the two germline ends. Germline loops: CDR1 MNHNS, CDR2 SASEGT. This CDR3 comprises 13 residues. CDR3 in amino acids: CASSFLQGYEQYV. In DNA, the CDR3 is TGTGCCAGCAGTTTTCTACAGGGTTACGAGCAGTACGTC.

This clone was seen more than once but under ten times. The chain is built from TRBV9 and TRBJ2-6, with a weak D call TRBD1 (5 bases). The CDR3 length is 15 residues. Germline V gene data show CDR1 as SGDLS and CDR2 as YYNGEE. V was pared by 7 bases and J by 4 bases, with 15 bases between. CDR3: CASRPTAGGANVLTF. CDR3 DNA: TGTGCCAGCCGCCCGACAGCAGGAGGGGCCAACGTCCTGACTTTC.